The 9 T cell receptor beta chains given below trace back to one sample, sequenced in a study of graft-versus-host responses after intestinal transplantation. The table came from immunoSEQ multiplex PCR; TCRdb's copy has only in-frame clones and leaves some out. Of 80,000 to 95,000 clones in the sample, 88% were seen once. Which antigens these TCRs recognize remains unknown. This specimen was unstimulated CD4+ T cells sorted from spleen or lymph node cells, taken before transplant. These receptors were collected from a human donor who was the organ donor for an intestinal transplant.

The rearrangement uses TRBV7-2 and TRBJ2-7; 9 nucleotides match TRBD1. The germline V gene has CDR1 SGHTA and CDR2 FQGNSA. Germline trimming cut 5 bases from V and 2 bases from J; bases unmatched to any gene: 4. The CDR3 is 14 amino acids. The CDR3 is CASSDRDRAYEQYF. In DNA, the CDR3 is TGTGCCAGCAGCGACCGGGACAGGGCCTACGAGCAGTACTTC.

This rearrangement joins TRBV4-2 to TRBJ1-2; possibly TRBD1 for D (6 bases). CDR3 length equals 14 residues. Germline V gives CDR1 LGHNA, CDR2 YNFKEQ. Trimming stripped 4 bases from V and 7 bases from J, with 16 bases between. The CDR3 is CASSPPGGAAGYTF. The CDR3 DNA follows: TGTGCCAGCAGCCCCCCGGGGGGGGCGGCTGGCTACACCTTC.

This clone was seen only a few times. The CDR3 nucleotides read TGCGCCAGCAGTACGGACAGGTCGGTCACTGAAGCTTTCTTT. Translation: CASSTDRSVTEAFF. This sequence joins TRBV5-1 and TRBJ1-1, with 7 bases fitting TRBD1. Germline V gives CDR1 SGHRS, CDR2 YFSETQ. The CDR3 covers 14 residues. Unmatched junction bases numbered 8, after V lost 5 bases and J lost 4 bases.

The CDR3 region is CASSLGQGENTIYF. The DNA of the CDR3 is TGTGCCAGCAGCTTAGGACAGGGGGAAAACACCATATATTTT. This chain uses TRBV7-9 with TRBJ1-3, with 9 bases fitting TRBD1. The CDR3 contains 14 residues. Germline CDR1 reads SEHNR; CDR2 reads FQNEAQ (reference sequence). V gave up 1 base and J gave up 6 bases; unmatched junction bases: 1. The complete variable domain, with remaining parts taken from reference TRBV7-9 and TRBJ1-3, reads DTGVSQNPRHKITKRGQNVTFRCDPISEHNRLYWYRQTLGQGPEFLTYFQNEAQLEKSRLLSDRFSAERPKGSFSTLEIQRTEQGDSAMYLCASSLGQGENTIYFGEGSWLTVV.

A single count supports this clone. The chain carries TRBV7-8 and TRBJ2-3, with TRBD1 as a possible D gene (6 bases). Germline CDR1 SGHVS, CDR2 FQNEAQ. The V gene lost 4 bases and the J gene lost 6 bases, with 14 bases spanning the gap. This CDR3 has 14 residues. CDR3 nucleotide sequence: TGTGCCAGCAGCTGGAGACAGGCTAGGGATACGCAGTATTTT. Encoded protein: CASSWRQARDTQYF.

The chain has TRBV19 and TRBJ2-7, with a weak D call TRBD2 (5 bases). The CDR3 totals 13 residues. The V end was cut by 3 bases, the J end by 6 bases, with 12 bases between. CDR1 and CDR2 from the germline V gene are LNHDA and SQIVND (reference sequence). CDR3 DNA: TGTGCCAGTAGTATCCGGGGTTGGCGCGAGCAGTACTTC. As protein: CASSIRGWREQYF.

V usage is TRBV4-1 and J usage is TRBJ1-6; D call uncertain. V was cut by 1 base and J by 6 bases, with 13 bases left in between. The length of the CDR3 is 16 residues. Germline V gene sequence: CDR1 MGHRA, CDR2 YSYEKL. CDR3 in amino acids: CASSQVTSGVNSPLHF. The CDR3 coding sequence is TGCGCCAGCAGCCAAGTTACGTCCGGGGTTAATTCACCCCTCCACTTT.

This chain links TRBV6-5 with TRBJ2-5; possibly TRBD2 for D (5 bases). Trimming removed 2 bases at V and 2 bases at J, with 9 bases between. The CDR3 extends over 14 amino acids. Germline V CDR1 and CDR2: MNHEY, SVGAGI. CDR3 bases: TGTGCCAGCAGTTACAACGGGGAACAAGAGACCCAGTACTTC. Its protein is CASSYNGEQETQYF.

This sequence joins TRBV2 and TRBJ1-3, with 8 bases that match TRBD1. V shed 3 bases, J shed 5 bases, and the junction held 12 bases outside the gene matches. CDR3 size: 17 residues. Germline V gene sequence: CDR1 SNHLY, CDR2 FYNNEI. The chain's CDR3 is CASSEVSARGLRNTIYF. The CDR3 DNA sequence: TGTGCCAGCAGTGAGGTTTCGGCCAGGGGGCTAAGAAACACCATATATTTT.